This T cell receptor (beta chain) was recovered during a study of cytomegalovirus exposure and HLA in healthy donors. For the study at large: Later analysis reported that the approximately 120 validation repertoires shared the platform of the approximately 670 first-cohort repertoires.

The data were produced by immunoSEQ multiplex PCR, yet TCRdb's version contains in-frame clones alone and is incomplete. Of approximately 65,000 clones in the sample, 91% were seen once. CDR1 is SGDLS and CDR2 is YYNGEE in the germline V gene. The V and J ends lost 6 bases and 5 bases respectively, with 17 bases between them. The CDR3 has 15 residues. General study results and limits: Through in vitro validation, a few CMV-associated chains were shown to be specific for CMV antigens.

Of note for this clone: Its antigen is unknown.

This TCR came from a man between 18 and 35 years old in good health and CMV-seronegative. Specimen: PBMCs. J is TRBJ2-2 and V is TRBV9; TRBD2 is a possible D gene (6 bases). CDR3 sequence: CASNSGDLGTGELFF. The CDR3, as DNA: TGTGCCAGCAACTCGGGAGACCTAGGGACCGGGGAGCTGTTTTTT.